The next 25 T cell receptor beta chains were all read from a single sample in a study of post-analysis software for immune sequencing data. What these receptors recognize is not known. Broader study findings: About 5 TRBV segments appeared more often in patients than in controls, and TRBV5-6, TRBV5-1 and TRBV20-1 were among these.

Prepared TCR beta cDNA libraries contained unique molecular identifiers. Each CDR3 protein is one row after TCRdb ran MiXCR on the PCR reads. The sample holds approximately 770,000 distinct CDR3 sequences; about 43% are singletons and the top ten take roughly 5.2%. The sample consisted of blood. These receptors were obtained from a girl aged 10-17 years with multiple sclerosis.

The rearrangement joins TRBV28 to TRBJ1-2; TRBD1 is a possible D gene (6 bases). CDR3 length: 17 amino acids. Trimming removed 4 bases at V and 4 bases at J, with 22 bases between. CDR1 and CDR2 (germline): MDHEN, SYDVKM. CDR3 loop: CASSSLAPGDKSYGYTF. The CDR3 nucleotides are TGTGCCAGCAGTTCCTTAGCCCCAGGGGATAAGAGCTATGGCTACACCTTC.

This clonotype turned up a few times. CDR3 sequence: CASKRMGTGSETQYF. The DNA for the CDR3 is TGTGCCAGCAAAAGGATGGGGACAGGGTCGGAGACCCAGTACTTC. The chain joins TRBV2 to TRBJ2-7; TRBD1 aligns across 9 bases. The J call may be incorrect, as the DNA end agrees better with TRBJ2-5. The CDR3 consists of 15 residues. Germline CDR1 SNHLY, CDR2 FYNNEI.

The chain carries TRBV6-2 or TRBV6-3 and TRBJ2-5; D may be TRBD2 (5 bases). With the DNA end fitting TRBJ2-7 better, the J assignment may be wrong. Per germline, CDR1 MNHEY and CDR2 SVGEGT. This CDR3 contains 14 residues. CDR3 region: CASSYRAARHEQYF. The CDR3 region has the DNA TGTGCCAGCAGTTATCGAGCGGCTCGCCACGAGCAGTACTTC.

This clonotype has only a few counts. The CDR3 region is CSVQGRHTDTQYF. CDR3 DNA: TGCAGCGTTCAGGGGAGGCACACAGATACGCAGTATTTT. The V call is TRBV29-1, the J call TRBJ2-3; D is perhaps TRBD1 or TRBD2 (6 bases each). Trimming took off 5 bases at V and 2 bases at J, with 11 bases between the two ends. The CDR3 extends over 13 amino acids. CDR1 and CDR2 from the germline V gene are SQVTM and ANQGSEA.

The chain couples TRBV5-1 to TRBJ2-1; D perhaps matches TRBD1 (5 bases). The V end lost 0 bases, the J end lost 4 bases, and 11 bases lay between the germline ends. The CDR3 consists of 15 residues. Germline lookup yields CDR1 SGHRS and CDR2 YFSETQ. Here the CDR3 reads CASSLARAIYNEQFF. The CDR3, as DNA: TGCGCCAGCAGCTTGGCCAGGGCCATATACAATGAGCAGTTCTTC.

This clonotype was seen a few times. The CDR3, as DNA: TGTGCCAGCAGCTTAGCCCCGGGACTAGCGCTGATGGGTGAGCAGTTCTTC. It yields the protein CASSLAPGLALMGEQFF. The V gene is TRBV7-2, the J gene TRBJ2-1, with 10 bases that match TRBD2. The CDR3 is made up of 17 amino acids. Germline assignment: CDR1 SGHTA and CDR2 FQGNSA. The V gene end was trimmed by 0 bases and the J gene end by 9 bases; junction bases not matched to a gene: 11.

The chain uses TRBV12-3 or TRBV12-4 and TRBJ1-1; the D gene is possibly TRBD1 (5 bases). Trimming stripped 5 bases from V and 1 base from J, with 14 bases between. The CDR3 is 15 amino acids. CDR3 sequence (DNA): TGTGCCAGCAGTAAAAGGGGCCCGCGGAACACTGAAGCTTTCTTT. It specifies CASSKRGPRNTEAFF.

The chain recombines TRBV7-9 with TRBJ2-2; D gene ambiguous. Trimming left V 5 bases short and J 6 bases short, with 13 bases between. The germline gives CDR1 SEHNR, CDR2 FQNEAQ (reference sequence). The CDR3 is made up of 14 amino acids. In DNA, the CDR3 is TGTGCCAGCAGCCTCGGGTCTGGCCCCGGGGAGCTGTTTTTT. Its protein product is CASSLGSGPGELFF.

This chain uses TRBV5-1 with TRBJ2-3; 7 bases line up with TRBD1. The J segment lost 2 bases and the V segment lost 5 bases, leaving 5 bases of the junction unmatched. Germline V gene data show CDR1 as SGHRS and CDR2 as YFSETQ. The CDR3 runs 14 residues. CDR3 protein: CASRRGQNTDTQYF. CDR3 nucleotide sequence: TGCGCCAGCAGGAGGGGACAGAACACAGATACGCAGTATTTT. Full variable domain (remainder filled in from reference TRBV5-1 and TRBJ2-3): KAGVTQTPRYLIKTRGQQVTLSCSPISGHRSVSWYQQTPGQGLQFLFEYFSETQRNKGNFPGRFSGRQFSNSRSEMNVSTLELGDSALYLCASRRGQNTDTQYFGPGTRLTVL.

The chain employs TRBV20-1 and TRBJ1-6; perhaps TRBD1 as D (5 bases). V was clipped by 6 bases and J by 0 bases, with 15 bases between them. This CDR3 comprises 16 residues. Germline V gene sequence: CDR1 DFQATT, CDR2 SNEGSKA (reference sequence). CDR3 sequence (DNA): TGCAGTGCCGTACGACAGAGAAGCTCCTATAATTCACCCCTCCACTTT. This gives the protein CSAVRQRSSYNSPLHF.

This clonotype is a singleton in its sample. CDR3 sequence reads: CASSQDRGTDPLEQYF. DNA of the CDR3: TGTGCCAGCAGCCAAGATAGAGGGACTGATCCTTTAGAGCAGTACTTC. This chain connects TRBV4-2 to TRBJ2-7; the D gene is possibly TRBD2 (6 bases). The V and J ends lost 0 bases and 7 bases respectively, with 19 bases between them. Germline loops: CDR1 LGHNA, CDR2 YNFKEQ. The CDR3 extends over 16 amino acids.

The J gene is TRBJ2-3, the V gene TRBV12-3 or TRBV12-4; 7 bases match TRBD2. CDR3 length: 17 amino acids. With 6 bases clipped from V and 1 base from J, the junction kept 13 bases outside the gene matches. The CDR3 DNA reads as TGTGCCAGCAGCCGGACTAAGGGGCTAGCGGGCACAGATACGCAGTATTTT. Protein: CASSRTKGLAGTDTQYF.

J is TRBJ2-7 and V is TRBV20-1, with a possible D match to TRBD2 (5 bases). Germline V gene sequence: CDR1 DFQATT, CDR2 SNEGSKA (reference sequence). CDR3 length: 13 amino acids. The V end lost 5 bases, the J end lost 1 base, and 12 bases lay between the germline ends. For the CDR3, the DNA is TGCAGTGCTCCGGACGGCGGGTCCTACGAGCAGTACTTC. Its protein product is CSAPDGGSYEQYF.

V usage is TRBV28 and J usage is TRBJ2-3; TRBD2 aligns across 11 bases. Germline CDR1 MDHEN, CDR2 SYDVKM. The CDR3 runs to 17 residues. V dropped 6 bases and J dropped 8; count of bases not matched to a gene: 16. For the CDR3, the DNA is TGTGCCAGCAGCCCCTCGTGGCTACTAGCGGGAGAGGGTACGCAGTATTTT. It translates to CASSPSWLLAGEGTQYF.

The chain carries TRBV10-3 and TRBJ2-5; TRBD2 aligns across 10 bases. The assigned J gene may be wrong: the sequence end matches TRBJ2-7 better. CDR3 length: 15 amino acids. Germline V gives CDR1 ENHRY, CDR2 SYGVKD. CDR3 loop: CAIMSSGSAGGEQYF. Written as DNA, the CDR3 is TGTGCCATCATGTCTAGCGGGAGTGCCGGGGGCGAGCAGTACTTC.

The chain carries TRBV5-1 and TRBJ2-1, with 8 bases fitting TRBD2. Germline V gene lookup returns CDR1 SGHRS and CDR2 YFSETQ. This CDR3 is built from 14 residues. Trimming cost V 4 bases and J 10 bases; bases outside gene matches: 10. The CDR3 sequence is CASSPPGGAPEQFF. The CDR3 DNA sequence: TGCGCCAGCAGCCCCCCCGGGGGGGCTCCCGAGCAGTTCTTC.

The genes are TRBV12-3 or TRBV12-4 and TRBJ2-5; 8 nucleotides align to TRBD2. Trimming at V came to 5 bases and at J to 1 base, leaving 6 bases not matched to a gene. This CDR3 has 15 amino acids. Here the CDR3 reads CASSHPGLGQETQYF. The CDR3 DNA reads TGTGCCAGCAGTCACCCGGGACTAGGCCAAGAGACCCAGTACTTC.

The gene calls are TRBV6-5 and TRBJ1-2; D might be TRBD1 (6 bases). The CDR3 has 14 amino acids. In germline, CDR1 is MNHEY, CDR2 SVGAGI. V lost 2 bases to trimming and J lost 2 bases, with 9 bases between them. The CDR3 is CASSYAGTNYGYTF. CDR3 DNA sequence: TGTGCCAGCAGTTACGCCGGGACAAACTATGGCTACACCTTC.

This chain uses TRBV20-1 with TRBJ2-5; D may match TRBD1 or TRBD2 (6 bases each). The J call may be in error: the DNA end matches TRBJ2-7 better. The length of the CDR3 is 13 residues. CDR1 and CDR2 from the germline V gene are DFQATT and SNEGSKA (reference sequence). The CDR3 spells CSARVAGHDEQYF. DNA for the CDR3: TGCAGTGCTAGGGTGGCGGGACACGACGAGCAGTACTTC.

Here the CDR3 reads CSAPLSDTQYF. CDR3 bases: TGCAGTGCCCCCCTTTCAGATACGCAGTATTTT. The rearrangement links TRBV20-1 to TRBJ2-3, with D hard to call. The germline V gene encodes CDR1 DFQATT and CDR2 SNEGSKA (reference sequence). V lost 6 bases and J lost 4, with 8 bases in between. The CDR3 has 11 residues.

A single count supports this clonotype. This chain joins TRBV25-1 and TRBJ2-1; D is possibly TRBD2 (6 bases). Per germline, CDR1 MGHDK and CDR2 SYGVNS. The CDR3 is 17 amino acids. Deletions cut 7 bases from V and 0 bases from J, with 19 bases between. The CDR3 spells CASMSGFRGSSYNEQFF. Written as DNA, the CDR3 is TGTGCCAGCATGTCAGGTTTCCGGGGGAGCTCCTACAATGAGCAGTTCTTC. The variable domain in full, completed from reference TRBV25-1 and TRBJ2-1, reads EADIYQTPRYLVIGTGKKITLECSQTMGHDKMYWYQQDPGMELHLIHYSYGVNSTEKGDLSSESTVSRIRTEHFPLTLESARPSHTSQYLCASMSGFRGSSYNEQFFGPGTRLTVL.

In this sample, this clonotype turned up a few times. V and J are TRBV6-5 and TRBJ2-1; D not resolved. The CDR3 spans 15 residues. V was cut by 2 bases and J by 0 bases, with 8 bases left in between. Per the germline V gene, CDR1 is MNHEY and CDR2 is SVGAGI. The CDR3: CASSYRGSSYNEQFF. DNA of the CDR3: TGTGCCAGCAGTTACCGCGGTAGCTCCTACAATGAGCAGTTCTTC.

The chain carries TRBV10-3 and TRBJ2-5; 7 bases agree with TRBD2. Germline loops: CDR1 ENHRY, CDR2 SYGVKD. V was clipped by 10 bases and J by 6 bases; unmatched bases: 5. The CDR3 covers 11 residues. In DNA, the CDR3 is TGTGCCACCCAAGCGGGACAGACCCAGTACTTC. Translated, it gives CATQAGQTQYF.

This chain links TRBV20-1 with TRBJ2-2, with TRBD2 matching over 11 bases. The junction had 7 bases not matched to a gene; V was cut back by 6 bases and J by 4 bases. This CDR3 is built from 15 residues. Germline V gives CDR1 DFQATT, CDR2 SNEGSKA (reference sequence). This CDR3 reads CSATGLADTTGELFF. Here the CDR3 DNA reads TGCAGTGCAACGGGACTAGCGGACACCACCGGGGAGCTGTTTTTT.

The CDR3 loop is CSAHTLGNYGYTF. In nucleotides, the CDR3 is TGCAGTGCACACACGCTAGGGAACTATGGCTACACCTTC. The chain employs TRBV20-1 and TRBJ1-2; D not certain. Trimming took off 6 bases at V and 2 bases at J, with 13 bases between the two ends. Per germline, CDR1 DFQATT and CDR2 SNEGSKA (reference sequence). The CDR3 contains 13 residues.